Listed below are T cell receptor beta chains from one sample, sequenced in a study of PD-1 blockade in classical Hodgkin lymphoma. TCRdb's table, derived via immunoSEQ multiplex PCR, lists solely in-frame clones and lacks some. The table has some 24,000 clones, 80% to 90% seen once. Specimen: peripheral blood mononuclear cells (PBMCs), collected before the fourth cycle of nivolumab. Receptor source: a human donor with classical Hodgkin lymphoma. Both conserved end residues are part of each CDR3. Fields, in order: V gene, J gene, D gene, clone size, CDR3 DNA, CDR3 protein. A D gene is named only where the DNA matches it firmly. The listing skips clone size in some rows; elsewhere it reads once, few, many or a size class.

V gene: TRBV7-2
J gene: TRBJ1-2
D gene: TRBD1
clone size: .
CDR3 DNA: TGTGCCAGCAGTTCCCAGACAGGGATAATCGGCGGCTACACCTTC
CDR3 protein: CASSSQTGIIGGYTF

V gene: TRBV11-3
J gene: TRBJ2-1
D gene: .
clone size: .
CDR3 DNA: TGTGCCAGCAGCTTCTTACAGGGTAATGAGCAGTTCTTC
CDR3 protein: CASSFLQGNEQFF

V gene: TRBV15
J gene: TRBJ1-4
D gene: .
clone size: .
CDR3 DNA: TGTGCCACCACAGCGACCGAACAGTTTCCTAATGAAAAACTGTTTTTT
CDR3 protein: CATTATEQFPNEKLFF

V gene: TRBV5-6
J gene: TRBJ2-1
D gene: .
clone size: .
CDR3 DNA: TGTGCCAGCAGCTTGGGGGGCCCTTACAATGAGCAGTTCTTC
CDR3 protein: CASSLGGPYNEQFF

V gene: TRBV27
J gene: TRBJ1-2
D gene: .
clone size: .
CDR3 DNA: TGTGCCAGCAGATCAACCAGGGGCACCCTGGATGGCTACACCTTC
CDR3 protein: CASRSTRGTLDGYTF

V gene: TRBV4-3
J gene: TRBJ1-6
D gene: .
clone size: .
CDR3 DNA: TGCGCCAGCAGCCAAGATTACAGGAGGACCTATAATTCACCCCTCCACTTT
CDR3 protein: CASSQDYRRTYNSPLHF

V gene: TRBV6-6
J gene: TRBJ2-7
D gene: TRBD2
clone size: .
CDR3 DNA: TGTGCCAGCAGTTACTCGAGGACTAGCTACGAGCAGTACTTC
CDR3 protein: CASSYSRTSYEQYF

V gene: TRBV2
J gene: TRBJ2-1
D gene: TRBD2
clone size: once
CDR3 DNA: TGTGCCAGCAGTGTGCTAGCGGGAGGTTACAATGAGCAGTTCTTC
CDR3 protein: CASSVLAGGYNEQFF

V gene: TRBV25-1
J gene: TRBJ1-6
D gene: .
clone size: once
CDR3 DNA: TGTGCCAGCAGTGATAATACAGTCAACTCCTATAATTCACCCCTCCACTTT
CDR3 protein: CASSDNTVNSYNSPLHF

V gene: TRBV6-5
J gene: TRBJ2-7
D gene: TRBD2
clone size: .
CDR3 DNA: TGTGCCAGCAGTTACTTGAGGTCGACTAGCGACGAGCAGTACTTC
CDR3 protein: CASSYLRSTSDEQYF

V gene: TRBV7-8
J gene: TRBJ1-5
D gene: .
clone size: .
CDR3 DNA: TGTGCCAGCAGCTCCGACCCGCCCAATCAGCCCCAGCATTTT
CDR3 protein: CASSSDPPNQPQHF

V gene: TRBV27
J gene: TRBJ2-5
D gene: TRBD2
clone size: .
CDR3 DNA: TGTGCCAGCAGTTTTCTCGATGGCGGGAGGGAAGAGACCCAGTACTTC
CDR3 protein: CASSFLDGGREETQYF

V gene: TRBV7-9
J gene: TRBJ2-6
D gene: .
clone size: .
CDR3 DNA: TGTGCCAGCAGCTTAGGCTGGTCAGGGTCTGGGGCCAACGTCCTGACTTTC
CDR3 protein: CASSLGWSGSGANVLTF

V gene: TRBV7-9
J gene: TRBJ2-3
D gene: TRBD2
clone size: .
CDR3 DNA: TGTGCCAGCAGCCTAGCGGGGACTAGCACAGATACGCAGTATTTT
CDR3 protein: CASSLAGTSTDTQYF

V gene: TRBV10-3
J gene: TRBJ2-7
D gene: .
clone size: .
CDR3 DNA: TGTGCCATCAGTGAGTCAAGATACGTTTCCTACGAGCAGTACTTC
CDR3 protein: CAISESRYVSYEQYF

V gene: TRBV11-2
J gene: TRBJ2-1
D gene: TRBD2
clone size: .
CDR3 DNA: TGTGCCAGCCGACTAGCGGGAGACAGTGAGCAGTTCTTC
CDR3 protein: CASRLAGDSEQFF

V gene: TRBV2
J gene: TRBJ2-4
D gene: TRBD2
clone size: medium-sized
CDR3 DNA: TGTGCCAGCGGGGACACCGGGAGGGACATTCAGTACTTC
CDR3 protein: CASGDTGRDIQYF

V gene: TRBV10-2
J gene: TRBJ2-7
D gene: .
clone size: .
CDR3 DNA: TGCGCCAGCGCTCAGGCATTCTCCTACGAGCAGTACTTC
CDR3 protein: CASAQAFSYEQYF

V gene: TRBV20-1
J gene: TRBJ1-1
D gene: .
clone size: .
CDR3 DNA: TGCAGTGCTGCGCGTGTAACTGAAGCTTTCTTT
CDR3 protein: CSAARVTEAFF

V gene: TRBV4-1
J gene: TRBJ2-7
D gene: .
clone size: .
CDR3 DNA: TGCGCCAGCAGCCAAGATGCGTCCTACGAGCAGTACTTC
CDR3 protein: CASSQDASYEQYF

V gene: TRBV19
J gene: TRBJ2-1
D gene: .
clone size: .
CDR3 DNA: TGTGCCAGTAGTATTATCTCCGGAGATGAGCAGTTCTTC
CDR3 protein: CASSIISGDEQFF

V gene: TRBV25-1
J gene: TRBJ1-1
D gene: .
clone size: .
CDR3 DNA: TGTGCCAGCAGTAGCTTGGGGAACACTGAAGCTTTCTTT
CDR3 protein: CASSSLGNTEAFF

V gene: TRBV27
J gene: TRBJ2-2
D gene: .
clone size: few
CDR3 DNA: TGTGCCAGCAGTTTCGGTCTCACCGGGGAGCTGTTTTTT
CDR3 protein: CASSFGLTGELFF

V gene: TRBV6-1
J gene: TRBJ2-7
D gene: TRBD2
clone size: few
CDR3 DNA: TGTGCCAGCAGATCTCTCCCGGGAGGGCCATACGAGCAGTACTTC
CDR3 protein: CASRSLPGGPYEQYF

V gene: TRBV7-2
J gene: TRBJ2-7
D gene: .
clone size: few
CDR3 DNA: TGTGCCAGCAGCTTTTATAGGGGTTTGGACTTC
CDR3 protein: CASSFYRGLDF

V gene: TRBV7-2
J gene: TRBJ2-2
D gene: TRBD2
clone size: once
CDR3 DNA: TGTGCCAGCAGACCGGGACTAGCGGGCACCGGGGAGCTGTTTTTT
CDR3 protein: CASRPGLAGTGELFF

V gene: TRBV5-5
J gene: TRBJ1-2
D gene: .
clone size: .
CDR3 DNA: TGTGCCAGCTGCAAGAGTGTCTCGCGAACCTATGGCTACACCTTC
CDR3 protein: CASCKSVSRTYGYTF

V gene: TRBV19
J gene: TRBJ1-3
D gene: .
clone size: .
CDR3 DNA: TGTGCCAGTAGTGGCAGCTCTGGAAACACCATATATTTT
CDR3 protein: CASSGSSGNTIYF

V gene: TRBV18
J gene: TRBJ1-1
D gene: TRBD1
clone size: .
CDR3 DNA: TGTGCCAGCTCACCAACCCCGGGACAGGGGGCCGGGTCCAAAGCTTTCTTT
CDR3 protein: CASSPTPGQGAGSKAFF

V gene: TRBV5-1
J gene: TRBJ2-1
D gene: TRBD2
clone size: once
CDR3 DNA: TGCGCCAGCAGCCCGGGACTAGGAGACAATGAGCAGTTCTTC
CDR3 protein: CASSPGLGDNEQFF

V gene: TRBV7-6
J gene: TRBJ2-1
D gene: TRBD2
clone size: few
CDR3 DNA: TGTGCCAGCAGCTTAGGCCAGAAGCGGGAGGGTCCTAGCTCCTACAATGAGCAGTTCTTC
CDR3 protein: CASSLGQKREGPSSYNEQFF

V gene: TRBV11-2
J gene: TRBJ2-2
D gene: TRBD1
clone size: few
CDR3 DNA: TGTGCCAGCAGCATCCACCCGGACAGGGTAACCGGGGAGCTGTTTTTT
CDR3 protein: CASSIHPDRVTGELFF

V gene: TRBV6-4
J gene: TRBJ2-1
D gene: TRBD2
clone size: .
CDR3 DNA: TGTGCCAGCAACCGACTAGCGACGACCTCCTACAATGAGCAGTTCTTC
CDR3 protein: CASNRLATTSYNEQFF

V gene: TRBV5-4
J gene: TRBJ2-1
D gene: .
clone size: .
CDR3 DNA: TGTGCCAGCAAAACCTCGTCCTACAATGAGCAGTTCTTC
CDR3 protein: CASKTSSYNEQFF

V gene: TRBV6-5
J gene: TRBJ2-7
D gene: .
clone size: .
CDR3 DNA: TGTGCCAGCATGATTCGGGGGGCTAGCTCCTACGAGCAGTACTTC
CDR3 protein: CASMIRGASSYEQYF

V gene: TRBV7-2
J gene: TRBJ2-1
D gene: .
clone size: once
CDR3 DNA: TGTGCCAGCAGCCCAGGGGTCCATGAGCAGTTCTTC
CDR3 protein: CASSPGVHEQFF

V gene: TRBV6-6
J gene: TRBJ2-7
D gene: .
clone size: once
CDR3 DNA: TGTGCCAGCAGTTACGGGGGCCCTCAGAGCGAGCAGTACTTC
CDR3 protein: CASSYGGPQSEQYF

V gene: TRBV15
J gene: TRBJ1-1
D gene: .
clone size: few
CDR3 DNA: TGTGCCACCAGCGGCAGGGGCCTCGGGACTGAAGCTTTCTTT
CDR3 protein: CATSGRGLGTEAFF

V gene: TRBV7-9
J gene: TRBJ2-7
D gene: .
clone size: .
CDR3 DNA: TGTGCCAGCAGCTTAAAGTCGCTGAGAGGGGACGAGCAGTACTTC
CDR3 protein: CASSLKSLRGDEQYF

V gene: TRBV11-2
J gene: TRBJ2-1
D gene: TRBD2
clone size: .
CDR3 DNA: TGTGCCAGCAGCTTAGGGGGACTAGCGCGGCTCTACAATGAGCAGTTCTTC
CDR3 protein: CASSLGGLARLYNEQFF

V gene: TRBV18
J gene: TRBJ2-1
D gene: TRBD2
clone size: .
CDR3 DNA: TGTGCCAGCTCACCAGGACTAGCGGGAGATCCGTTCTTC
CDR3 protein: CASSPGLAGDPFF

V gene: TRBV21-1
J gene: TRBJ1-5
D gene: .
clone size: .
CDR3 DNA: TGTGCCAGCATCCCACTAGGGGGGGCGCATAGCAATCAGCCCCAGCATTTT
CDR3 protein: CASIPLGGAHSNQPQHF

V gene: TRBV5-1
J gene: TRBJ2-6
D gene: .
clone size: .
CDR3 DNA: TGCGCCAGCAGCCGGAGCCTTTCTGGGGCCAACGTCCTGACTTTC
CDR3 protein: CASSRSLSGANVLTF

V gene: TRBV7-9
J gene: TRBJ1-1
D gene: .
clone size: .
CDR3 DNA: TGTGCCAGCAGCTTAGAGGGAACGATGAACACTGAAGCTTTCTTT
CDR3 protein: CASSLEGTMNTEAFF

V gene: TRBV4-3
J gene: TRBJ1-2
D gene: TRBD1
clone size: few
CDR3 DNA: TGCGCCAGCAGCCAAGACGGGACAGGGGACCCTGCTGGCTACACCTTC
CDR3 protein: CASSQDGTGDPAGYTF

V gene: TRBV28
J gene: TRBJ1-5
D gene: .
clone size: .
CDR3 DNA: TGTGCCAGCAGTACCGGTGCTGGCAATCAGCCCCAGCATTTT
CDR3 protein: CASSTGAGNQPQHF

V gene: TRBV6-5
J gene: TRBJ1-2
D gene: TRBD1
clone size: .
CDR3 DNA: TGTGCCAGCAGTTCAGGCGGACAGGGCCTGCGCGGCTACACCTTC
CDR3 protein: CASSSGGQGLRGYTF

V gene: TRBV5-1
J gene: TRBJ2-3
D gene: .
clone size: once
CDR3 DNA: TGCGCCAGCGGCAGAGCGGCTCGTAGCACAGATACGCAGTATTTT
CDR3 protein: CASGRAARSTDTQYF

V gene: TRBV7-4
J gene: TRBJ2-7
D gene: .
clone size: once
CDR3 DNA: TGTGCCAGCAGCTTAGTATCGACGGGTGGGCAGTACTTC
CDR3 protein: CASSLVSTGGQYF

V gene: TRBV4-3
J gene: TRBJ2-5
D gene: .
clone size: .
CDR3 DNA: TGCGCCAGCAGCCAAGATCTGGGAGAAGAGACCCAGTACTTC
CDR3 protein: CASSQDLGEETQYF

V gene: TRBV28
J gene: TRBJ2-1
D gene: TRBD2
clone size: .
CDR3 DNA: TGTGCCAGCAGTTTAGAGTCGGCTAGCGGGATGGGGAATGAGCAGTTCTTC
CDR3 protein: CASSLESASGMGNEQFF

V gene: TRBV5-1
J gene: TRBJ1-2
D gene: .
clone size: .
CDR3 DNA: TGCGCCAGCAGCTTGGGTGTTGGGCAGGGCCGTGGCTACACCTTC
CDR3 protein: CASSLGVGQGRGYTF

V gene: TRBV5-6
J gene: TRBJ2-7
D gene: .
clone size: .
CDR3 DNA: TGTGCCAGTCACCGGTATAGGGGAGTCTCCTACGAGCAGTACTTC
CDR3 protein: CASHRYRGVSYEQYF

V gene: TRBV27
J gene: TRBJ2-2
D gene: .
clone size: few
CDR3 DNA: TGTGCCAGCAGTTTAGCGGGGACCACGAACACCGGGGAGCTGTTTTTT
CDR3 protein: CASSLAGTTNTGELFF